This T cell receptor (beta chain) was retrieved from a study of T cell responses to AZD1222 COVID-19 vaccine. The study, taken as a whole, reports: Among those given AZD1222, only five or six were seropositive at baseline. Donors in the cohort were predominantly white British and more often female, and clonal diversity was possibly underestimated. Every sample of the repertoires postdated the peak T cell response.

Trimming pared 0 bases from V and 5 bases from J, leaving 12 bases between. Germline-derived CDR1 and CDR2 are SGHNT and YENEEA. The CDR3 runs to 15 residues. Notes on this clone: Its antigen is undetermined.

Using immunoSEQ multiplex PCR, the repertoire was profiled, and TCRdb retains in-frame clones only, with some absent. The table records 72,000 or so clones, about 90% of them present only once. This clonotype was obtained from an adult in good health. This chain connects TRBV11-3 to TRBJ2-3, with TRBD2 as a possible D gene (5 bases). Source: peripheral blood, taken on day 0 of AZD1222 vaccination. The CDR3 DNA is TGTGCCAGCAGCTTAGAATCCCGGACTTTAGATACGCAGTATTTT. Amino acid sequence: CASSLESRTLDTQYF.